This TCR beta chain was sequenced for a study of cytomegalovirus exposure and HLA in healthy donors. Germline loops: CDR1 SGHTA, CDR2 FQGNSA. Trimming removed 5 bases from V and 7 bases from J; junction bases left unmatched: 8. The CDR3 extends over 15 amino acids. This clone has a handful of counts. In the PCR, 60 Vbeta and 13 Jbeta primers were used. The data were produced by immunoSEQ multiplex PCR, yet TCRdb's version contains in-frame clones alone and is incomplete. Of more than 90,000 clones listed, roughly 79% are singletons. This chain connects TRBV7-2 to TRBJ1-5, with 10 bases matching TRBD1. The source material was PBMCs. This receptor was obtained from a man in his forties in good health and CMV-seronegative. The CDR3 reads CASSAGQGIRQPQHF. The CDR3 DNA follows: TGTGCCAGCAGCGCGGGACAGGGGATTCGGCAGCCCCAGCATTTT.